These T cell receptor beta chains were read from a single sample in a study of T cell changes during pregnancy in multiple sclerosis. Repertoires were generated with immunoSEQ multiplex PCR, while TCRdb's copy carries only in-frame clones and drops some. Among about 28,000 clones listed, 85% to 95% were seen once. The sample consisted of CD4+ T cells from peripheral blood mononuclear cells, taken after pregnancy. Receptor source: a female donor with multiple sclerosis, enrolled in a pregnancy study. Each CDR3 is given with its conserved first and last residue. The D gene is left open where the match is weak. A row's size may be missing; if present it is once, few, many or a size class.

v_call,clone_size,j_call,d_call,cdr3_aa,cdr3_nt
TRBV7-2,NA,TRBJ1-1,NA,CASSSSWGVSEAFF,TGTGCCAGCAGCTCAAGTTGGGGAGTTTCTGAAGCTTTCTTT
TRBV18,NA,TRBJ1-1,NA,CASSPSGGSPEAFF,TGTGCCAGCTCACCGTCGGGGGGCTCACCTGAAGCTTTCTTT
TRBV7-2,NA,TRBJ1-4,TRBD1,CASSAPDRARVKLFF,TGTGCCAGCAGCGCTCCGGACAGGGCCAGGGTAAAACTGTTTTTT
TRBV11-3,NA,TRBJ2-3,NA,CASSLAGSTDTQYF,TGTGCCAGCAGCTTAGCGGGGAGCACAGATACGCAGTATTTT
TRBV7-9,NA,TRBJ1-2,NA,CASSPRGLNYGYTF,TGTGCCAGCAGCCCCAGAGGTTTAAACTATGGCTACACCTTC
TRBV18,NA,TRBJ1-3,NA,CASSPLTGTGNTIYF,TGTGCCAGCTCACCTCTCACAGGGACTGGAAACACCATATATTTT
TRBV5-1,NA,TRBJ2-3,TRBD1,CASSLGQGADTQYF,TGCGCCAGCAGCTTGGGACAGGGTGCAGATACGCAGTATTTT
TRBV5-5,NA,TRBJ1-5,NA,CASGQGMNQPQHF,TGTGCCAGCGGCCAGGGGATGAATCAGCCCCAGCATTTT
TRBV5-4,NA,TRBJ2-1,NA,CASSPSGSGHNEQFF,TGTGCCAGCAGCCCCTCCGGTAGCGGCCACAATGAGCAGTTCTTC
TRBV19,few,TRBJ1-2,NA,CASTPTESNFYGYTF,TGTGCCAGCACCCCAACAGAATCCAACTTCTATGGCTACACCTTC
TRBV28,NA,TRBJ2-3,NA,CASRLSSDTQYF,TGTGCCAGCCGCCTCAGTTCAGATACGCAGTATTTT
TRBV6-1,NA,TRBJ2-6,NA,CASSEHSGANVLTF,TGTGCCAGCAGTGAACACTCTGGGGCCAACGTCCTGACTTTC
TRBV7-7,NA,TRBJ2-1,TRBD2,CASSLAGGYNEQFF,TGTGCCAGCAGCTTAGCGGGAGGGTACAATGAGCAGTTCTTC
TRBV7-2,NA,TRBJ2-1,TRBD2,CASSDPSGGLEQFF,TGTGCCAGCAGCGACCCTAGCGGGGGGCTTGAGCAGTTCTTC
TRBV27,NA,TRBJ2-2,NA,CASSLLGEGTGELFF,TGTGCCAGCAGTTTATTAGGGGAAGGGACCGGGGAGCTGTTTTTT
TRBV11-2,NA,TRBJ1-1,TRBD1,CASRTEQGAGSEAFF,TGTGCCAGCAGGACGGAACAGGGGGCCGGGTCGGAAGCTTTCTTT
TRBV9,NA,TRBJ2-5,TRBD2,CASSPAGRVETQYF,TGTGCCAGCAGCCCTGCCGGGAGGGTAGAGACCCAGTACTTC
TRBV6-1,NA,TRBJ2-7,NA,CASSFGGVSSYEQYF,TGTGCCAGCAGTTTTGGCGGGGTTAGCTCCTACGAGCAGTACTTC
TRBV30,once,TRBJ2-7,TRBD1,CASTRQGYEQYF,TGTGCCTCCACCAGACAGGGCTACGAGCAGTACTTC
TRBV9,NA,TRBJ2-5,TRBD2,CASSGPLAAKYQETQYF,TGTGCCAGCAGCGGCCCCCTAGCGGCCAAGTACCAAGAGACCCAGTACTTC
TRBV7-9,NA,TRBJ2-3,TRBD2,CASRSLAGSTDTQYF,TGTGCCAGCAGGTCTCTAGCGGGAAGCACAGATACGCAGTATTTT
TRBV7-2,NA,TRBJ2-3,TRBD2,CASSPGLAGYTDTQYF,TGTGCCAGCAGCCCGGGACTAGCGGGATACACAGATACGCAGTATTTT
TRBV18,NA,TRBJ1-5,NA,CASSPGAGSNQPQHF,TGTGCCAGCTCACCAGGGGCTGGGAGCAATCAGCCCCAGCATTTT